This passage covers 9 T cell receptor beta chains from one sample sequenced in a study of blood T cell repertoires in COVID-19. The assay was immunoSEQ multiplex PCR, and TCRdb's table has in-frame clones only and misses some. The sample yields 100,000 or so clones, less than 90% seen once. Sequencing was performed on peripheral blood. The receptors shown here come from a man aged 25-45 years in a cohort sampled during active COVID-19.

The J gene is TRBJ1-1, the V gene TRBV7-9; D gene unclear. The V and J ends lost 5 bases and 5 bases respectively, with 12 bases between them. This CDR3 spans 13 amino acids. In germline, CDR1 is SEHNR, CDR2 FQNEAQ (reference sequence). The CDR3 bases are TGTGCCAGCAGCCCCGACGGGGTGACTGAAGCTTTCTTT. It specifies CASSPDGVTEAFF. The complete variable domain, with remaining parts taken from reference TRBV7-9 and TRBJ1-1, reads DTGVSQNPRHKITKRGQNVTFRCDPISEHNRLYWYRQTLGQGPEFLTYFQNEAQLEKSRLLSDRFSAERPKGSFSTLEIQRTEQGDSAMYLCASSPDGVTEAFFGQGTRLTVV.

This CDR3 reads CASTTGTISGYTF. DNA of the CDR3: TGTGCCTCGACGACAGGGACGATTTCTGGCTACACCTTC. The rearrangement joins TRBV19 to TRBJ1-2; 7 bases align to TRBD1. V lost 11 bases, J lost 7 bases, and 13 bases stayed unmatched. Germline V gives CDR1 LNHDA, CDR2 SQIVND (reference sequence). The CDR3 runs 13 residues.

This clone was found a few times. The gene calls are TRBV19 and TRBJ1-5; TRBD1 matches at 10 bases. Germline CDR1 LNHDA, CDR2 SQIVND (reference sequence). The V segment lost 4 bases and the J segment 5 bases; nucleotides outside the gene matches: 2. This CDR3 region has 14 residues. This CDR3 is CASSKTGGDQPQHF. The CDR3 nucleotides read TGTGCCAGTAGTAAGACAGGGGGCGATCAGCCCCAGCATTTT.

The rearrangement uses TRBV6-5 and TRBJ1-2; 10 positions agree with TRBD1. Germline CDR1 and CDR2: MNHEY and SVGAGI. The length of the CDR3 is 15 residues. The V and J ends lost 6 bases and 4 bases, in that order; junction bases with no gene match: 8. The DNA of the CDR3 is TGTGCCAGCAGGGGGGGGACAGGGGCCCTCTATGGCTACACCTTC. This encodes CASRGGTGALYGYTF.

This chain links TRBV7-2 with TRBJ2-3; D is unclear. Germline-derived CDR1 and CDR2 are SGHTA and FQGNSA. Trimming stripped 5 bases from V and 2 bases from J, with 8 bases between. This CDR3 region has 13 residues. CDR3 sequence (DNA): TGTGCCAGCAGCACCCGGTACACAGATACGCAGTATTTT. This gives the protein CASSTRYTDTQYF.

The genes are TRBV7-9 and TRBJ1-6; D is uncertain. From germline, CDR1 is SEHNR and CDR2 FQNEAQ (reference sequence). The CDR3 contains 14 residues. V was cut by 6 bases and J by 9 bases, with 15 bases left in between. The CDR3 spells CASRTQREASPLHF. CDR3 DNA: TGTGCCAGCAGGACCCAGAGGGAGGCTTCACCCCTCCACTTT.

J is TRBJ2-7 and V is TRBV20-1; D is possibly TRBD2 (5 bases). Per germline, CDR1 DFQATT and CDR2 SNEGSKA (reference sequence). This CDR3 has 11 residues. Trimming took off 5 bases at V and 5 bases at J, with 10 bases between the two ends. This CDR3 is CSAQVRDEQYF. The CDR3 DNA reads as TGCAGTGCTCAGGTGAGGGACGAGCAGTACTTC.

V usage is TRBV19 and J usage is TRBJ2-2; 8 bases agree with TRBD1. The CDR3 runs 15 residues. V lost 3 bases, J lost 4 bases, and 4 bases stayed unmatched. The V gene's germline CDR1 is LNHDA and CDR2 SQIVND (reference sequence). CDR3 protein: CASSIGQGATGELFF. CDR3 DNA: TGTGCCAGTAGTATCGGGCAGGGGGCCACCGGGGAGCTGTTTTTT.

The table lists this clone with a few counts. The CDR3 spells CASIGTGGNTIYF. The CDR3 nucleotides read TGTGCCAGCATCGGGACAGGTGGAAACACCATATATTTT. This rearrangement joins TRBV2 to TRBJ1-3, with 8 nucleotides matching TRBD1. Germline V CDR1 and CDR2: SNHLY, FYNNEI. V trimming: 7 bases; J trimming: 3 bases; junction bases outside the gene matches: 2. The CDR3 covers 13 residues.